This T cell receptor beta chain was documented in a study of Ad26.COV2.S vaccination and SARS-CoV-2 variants. TCRdb's table, derived via immunoSEQ multiplex PCR, lists solely in-frame clones and lacks some. The table lists nearly 400,000 clones, around 89% of them singletons. As to treatment: some 19 received Ad26.COV2.S at low or high dose, single or two shots; several received placebo; per-sample allocation not given. Sampling occurred on day 63 after the first vaccine or placebo injection. The TCR originated in a person aged 18-60 years who received the Ad26.COV2.S COVID-19 vaccine or a placebo. Material: peripheral blood, obtained in a trial of Ad26.COV2.S vaccine versus placebo.

DNA of the CDR3: TGTGCCAGTAGTATAGAGGCGGGCACAGATACGCAGTATTTT. Encoded protein: CASSIEAGTDTQYF. The chain recombines TRBV19 with TRBJ2-3; no firm D call. The CDR3 totals 14 residues. Germline V gene sequence: CDR1 LNHDA, CDR2 SQIVND (reference sequence). Trimming took off 0 bases at V and 1 base at J, with 5 bases between the two ends. The whole variable domain, remainder taken from reference TRBV19 and TRBJ2-3, is DGGITQSPKYLFRKEGQNVTLSCEQNLNHDAMYWYRQDPGQGLRLIYYSQIVNDFQKGDIAEGYSVSREKKESFPLTVTSAQKNPTAFYLCASSIEAGTDTQYFGPGTRLTVL.